The entry that follows covers one T cell receptor beta chain sequence. What it binds is not known. These data belong to a study of siplizumab effects on memory and regulatory T cells. Points from the study as a whole: A minor fraction of alloreactive clones, and no more, mapped to unstimulated subsets. Siplizumab led to significantly less abundant alloreactive sequences that could be traced back to unstimulated CD4+ memory cells.

Trimming pared 1 base from V and 4 bases from J, leaving 19 bases between. In germline, CDR1 is MNHEY, CDR2 SMNVEV (reference sequence). The CDR3 contains 17 residues. Here immunoSEQ multiplex PCR was the method, and the copy in TCRdb shows in-frame clones only, minus some. The sample records about 100,000 clones, 85% to 95% being singletons. Material for sequencing was non-Treg CD4+ T cells sorted from blood. This receptor was taken from a human donor in good health. The chain links TRBV27 to TRBJ2-5; maybe TRBD1 (5 bases). CDR3 bases: TGTGCCAGCAGTTTATATCGGCAGGGATCCTTTCCAGAGACCCAGTACTTC. This sequence encodes CASSLYRQGSFPETQYF.